The clone carrying this T cell receptor beta chain was observed a few times. Unique molecular identifiers featured in how the TCRbeta library was prepared. TCRdb reanalysed the PCR reads using MiXCR and keeps one entry per CDR3 protein. The sample lists 44,000 or so distinct CDR3 sequences, around 8.8% occurring once. These data belong to a study of T-cell reconstitution after alpha-beta-depleted transplantation in children. The sequencing used PBMCs, mostly from graft donor cells, collected 60 days after TCRalphabeta/CD19-depleted stem cell transplant. This TCR derives from a male patient aged 2 to 9 who had a stem cell transplant for chronic granulomatous disease, so the T cells may come from the graft donor.

CDR3 amino acids: CASSRTWGSSYEQYF. The CDR3 DNA sequence: TGTGCCAGCAGTCGTACCTGGGGGAGCTCCTACGAGCAGTACTTC. The V call is TRBV6-2 or TRBV6-3, the J call TRBJ2-7, with D tentatively TRBD1 or TRBD2 (5 bases each). This CDR3 is 15 amino acids long. Germline CDR1 MNHEY, CDR2 SVGEGT. V dropped 5 bases and J dropped 0 bases, with 14 bases sitting between them.